This T cell receptor beta chain was obtained from a study of CD8+ T cells in alopecia areata. In regard to this clone: Its antigen is undetermined.

Findings and limits, study-wide: Affected scalp, especially in alopecia totalis/universalis, had a higher clonality than normal scalp did. Besides other cells, scalp samples also yield sequences of resident alphabeta T cells from normal skin.

As the sequencing template, cDNA was produced by extracting RNA and reverse transcribing it. The table came from immunoSEQ multiplex PCR; TCRdb's copy has only in-frame clones and leaves some out. This table holds about 200,000 clones, roughly 50% found once. Deletions cut 5 bases from V and 6 bases from J, with 29 bases between. Germline lookup yields CDR1 SNHLY and CDR2 FYNNEI. The CDR3 sequence is 19 residues long. This rearrangement joins TRBV2 to TRBJ1-5; possible D gene TRBD1, 5 bases. Sequencing input: CD8+ T cells sorted from blood. This TCR came from a human donor in good health. CDR3 loop: CASSWQANIGTGIGQPQHF. CDR3 coding DNA: TGTGCCAGCAGTTGGCAGGCTAATATCGGGACGGGGATCGGTCAGCCCCAGCATTTT.